One and the same sample provided the 24 T cell receptor beta chains below, sequenced in a study of T cell repertoires in cytomegalovirus infection. The antigens these receptors bind are not known. TCRdb reprocessed the reads with MiXCR, giving one entry per CDR3 protein. Of 250,000 to 300,000 distinct CDR3 sequences in the sample, roughly a fifth were seen once. The sequences come from cultured PBMCs, collected from culture after CMV antigen stimulation. The receptors derive from a human donor in good health (CMV status not recorded). Some clones in this sample may be carry-over from other donors' samples.

This clonotype was seen only a few times. The chain employs TRBV12-3 or TRBV12-4 and TRBJ2-3; D is uncertain. CDR3 length equals 15 residues. V was trimmed by 4 bases and J by 1 base, leaving 12 bases between them. CDR3 coding DNA: TGTGCCAGCAGTTATTCTTCCTCTGGCACAGATACGCAGTATTTT. Its protein product is CASSYSSSGTDTQYF.

The chain joins TRBV11-2 to TRBJ2-7; possibly TRBD1 for D (6 bases). CDR3 size: 17 residues. Germline-derived CDR1 and CDR2 are SGHAT and FQNNGV. The V end was cut by 5 bases, the J end by 6 bases, with 26 bases between. Here the CDR3 DNA reads TGTGCCAGCAGCCTATCCGCTTCAGGGGCGGGTAGGCTCGAGCAGTACTTC. It codes for CASSLSASGAGRLEQYF. Full variable domain (remainder filled in from reference TRBV11-2 and TRBJ2-7): EAGVAQSPRYKIIEKRQSVAFWCNPISGHATLYWYQQILGQGPKLLIQFQNNGVVDDSQLPKDRFSAERLKGVDSTLKIQPAKLEDSAVYLCASSLSASGAGRLEQYFGPGTRLTVT.

This clonotype was counted between two and nine times. V gene TRBV12-3 or TRBV12-4 combines with J gene TRBJ1-5; perhaps TRBD1 as D (6 bases). The CDR3 contains 13 residues. Trimming removed 7 bases from V and 5 bases from J, with 12 bases in between. The DNA for the CDR3 is TGTGCCAGCACCCCTTCAGGGGATCAGCCCCAGCATTTT. Amino acids: CASTPSGDQPQHF.

This clonotype appeared a few times. The rearrangement links TRBV12-3 or TRBV12-4 to TRBJ1-2; 9 bases agree with TRBD1. The CDR3 has 15 residues. The V segment lost 3 bases and the J segment 6 bases; nucleotides outside the gene matches: 8. In DNA, the CDR3 is TGTGCCAGCAGTTTCCAGGACAGGGGCGGTAATGGCTACACCTTC. Encoded protein: CASSFQDRGGNGYTF.

This chain links TRBV12-3 or TRBV12-4 with TRBJ1-1, with no clear D. The CDR3 has 13 residues. V lost 3 bases to trimming and J lost 3 bases, with 8 bases between them. CDR3 sequence: CASSLRSDTEAFF. The CDR3 coding sequence is TGTGCCAGCAGTTTGAGGTCGGACACTGAAGCTTTCTTT.

Many counts were recorded for this clonotype. CDR3 sequence reads: CASSVLQGYTGELFF. CDR3 coding DNA: TGTGCCAGCAGCGTGTTACAGGGGTACACCGGGGAGCTGTTTTTT. The rearrangement links TRBV12-3 or TRBV12-4 to TRBJ2-2; 7 bases map to TRBD1. The CDR3 has 15 amino acids. V was pared by 6 bases and J by 3 bases, with 7 bases of the junction left unmatched.

This clonotype was seen a handful of times. V gene TRBV24-1 combines with J gene TRBJ1-1; D call uncertain. From germline, CDR1 is KGHDR and CDR2 SFDVKD. Trimming removed 1 base at V and 1 base at J, with 3 bases between. The length of the CDR3 is 13 residues. The chain's CDR3 is CATSDFSNTEAFF. In DNA form, the CDR3 reads TGTGCCACCAGTGATTTTTCGAACACTGAAGCTTTCTTT.

This clonotype has only a few counts. V gene TRBV7-9 combines with J gene TRBJ1-1; the match to TRBD1 covers 8 bases. V was pared by 1 base and J by 7 bases, with 8 bases of the junction left unmatched. The V gene's germline CDR1 is SEHNR and CDR2 FQNEAQ (reference sequence). The CDR3 runs to 15 residues. Written as DNA, the CDR3 is TGTGCCAGCAGCTTAGGTCCAGGGGGCTCTGTTGAAGCTTTCTTT. As protein: CASSLGPGGSVEAFF.

This clonotype showed up just a few times. The chain joins TRBV12-3 or TRBV12-4 to TRBJ1-5; D not resolved. CDR3 size: 16 residues. The germline V and J ends were trimmed by 1 base and 0 bases, with 10 bases remaining between them. The CDR3 spells CASSLGERNSNQPQHF. CDR3 coding DNA: TGTGCCAGCAGTTTAGGTGAGAGAAATAGCAATCAGCCCCAGCATTTT.

This sequence joins TRBV6-5 and TRBJ2-5, with TRBD1 matching over 9 bases. J gave up 1 base and V 5 bases, and 8 bases lay outside the gene matches. The CDR3 has 16 amino acids. Germline CDR1 and CDR2: MNHEY and SVGAGI. The CDR3 protein is CASSNRGRGFQETQYF. CDR3 DNA: TGTGCCAGCAGTAACAGGGGGCGAGGGTTCCAAGAGACCCAGTACTTC.

This clonotype was found a few times. The V gene is TRBV6-1, the J gene TRBJ2-3, with 8 positions matching TRBD1. J was trimmed by 5 bases and V by 6 bases; bases with no gene match: 7. This CDR3 is 14 amino acids long. Germline V CDR1 and CDR2: MNHNS, SASEGT. This CDR3 reads CASSQDRDGDTQYF. CDR3 in DNA: TGTGCCAGCAGCCAGGACAGGGATGGAGATACGCAGTATTTT.

The sample holds a few counts of this clonotype. The chain couples TRBV4-1 to TRBJ1-1; D might be TRBD1 (6 bases). CDR1 and CDR2 (germline): MGHRA, YSYEKL. This CDR3 contains 15 residues. Deletions cut 3 bases from V and 2 bases from J, with 13 bases between. In DNA, the CDR3 is TGCGCCAGCAGCCAGACCCGGACAGCTAACACTGAAGCTTTCTTT. This sequence encodes CASSQTRTANTEAFF.

The chain is built from TRBV12-3 or TRBV12-4 and TRBJ2-5, with D tentatively TRBD2 (5 bases). Trimming shortened V by 5 bases and J by 5 bases, and 12 bases separated the two germline ends. The length of the CDR3 is 13 residues. For the CDR3, the DNA is TGTGCCAGCAGTCGCTTGGCGGGCGAGACCCAGTACTTC. Translated, it gives CASSRLAGETQYF.

The rearrangement joins TRBV7-9 to TRBJ2-1; the match to TRBD2 covers 7 bases. The CDR3 sequence is 17 residues long. With 6 bases clipped from V and 4 bases from J, the junction kept 15 bases outside the gene matches. Per germline, CDR1 SEHNR and CDR2 FQNEAQ (reference sequence). The CDR3 bases are TGTGCCAGCAGGTTTCATCTGCAGCGGGGACTTTACAATGAGCAGTTCTTC. Protein product: CASRFHLQRGLYNEQFF.

The J gene is TRBJ2-1, the V gene TRBV6-2 or TRBV6-3, with 10 bases that match TRBD2. Germline values: CDR1 MNHEY, CDR2 SVGEGT. CDR3 length: 17 residues. J gave up 0 bases and V 11 bases, and 13 bases lay outside the gene matches. CDR3 loop: CACRLAGVISSYNEQFF. The CDR3 DNA sequence: TGTGCCTGCCGACTAGCGGGTGTTATTAGCTCCTACAATGAGCAGTTCTTC.

The chain uses TRBV7-2 and TRBJ1-4; 7 bases agree with TRBD1. Per the germline V gene, CDR1 is SGHTA and CDR2 is FQGNSA. V gave up 4 bases and J gave up 6 bases; unmatched junction bases: 5. This CDR3 comprises 14 residues. The CDR3 spells CASSSDRRYEKLFF. In DNA form, the CDR3 reads TGTGCCAGCAGCTCGGACAGGCGGTATGAAAAACTGTTTTTT.

This clonotype appeared a few times. V is TRBV5-4 and J is TRBJ2-2, with D uncertain. Per germline, CDR1 SGHNT and CDR2 YYREEE (reference sequence). Deletions cut 4 bases from V and 6 bases from J, with 7 bases between. CDR3 length: 12 amino acids. The DNA for the CDR3 is TGTGCCAGCAGCCGAGAATCCGGGGAGCTGTTTTTT. Its translation: CASSRESGELFF.

The chain links TRBV6-5 to TRBJ2-7, with TRBD2 matching 9 bases. The germline CDR1 and CDR2 sequences are MNHEY and SVGAGI. The length of the CDR3 is 14 residues. V lost 10 bases to trimming and J lost 1 base; unmatched junction nucleotides: 8. The CDR3 coding sequence is TGTGCCACCTCCATCGCGGGAGGGTCCTACGAGCAGTACGTC. This gives the protein CATSIAGGSYEQYV.

CDR3 protein: CASSFLPGAKNNEQFF. CDR3 in DNA: TGTGCCAGCAGCTTCCTGCCGGGAGCTAAGAACAATGAGCAGTTCTTC. The chain employs TRBV7-9 and TRBJ2-1; a weak D match, TRBD2 (6 bases). The CDR3 loop spans 16 amino acids. V was trimmed by 3 bases and J by 5 bases, leaving 17 bases between them. CDR1 SEHNR and CDR2 FQNEAQ come from the germline V gene (reference sequence). Complete variable domain (other parts from reference TRBV7-9 and TRBJ2-1): DTGVSQNPRHKITKRGQNVTFRCDPISEHNRLYWYRQTLGQGPEFLTYFQNEAQLEKSRLLSDRFSAERPKGSFSTLEIQRTEQGDSAMYLCASSFLPGAKNNEQFFGPGTRLTVL.

This clonotype was counted at least ten times. The J gene is TRBJ2-5, the V gene TRBV7-2; 7 bases map to TRBD1. CDR3 length: 15 residues. V lost 5 bases to trimming and J lost 4 bases; unmatched junction nucleotides: 10. Germline V gene lookup returns CDR1 SGHTA and CDR2 FQGNSA. The CDR3 spells CASSADRIAGETQYF. The CDR3 coding sequence is TGTGCCAGCAGCGCGGACAGGATAGCAGGAGAGACCCAGTACTTC.

This clonotype occurred many times. The V gene is TRBV7-8, the J gene TRBJ2-7; the D gene is possibly TRBD1 (5 bases). CDR1 and CDR2 (germline): SGHVS, FQNEAQ. Deletions cut 5 bases from V and 3 bases from J, with 11 bases between. There are 13 residues in the CDR3. The CDR3 loop reads CASSQGIGYEQYF. As DNA, the CDR3 is TGTGCCAGCAGCCAGGGAATTGGCTACGAGCAGTACTTC.

The chain couples TRBV12-3 or TRBV12-4 to TRBJ1-1, with D possibly TRBD1 on 6 matching bases. CDR3 length equals 15 residues. The V end was cut by 6 bases, the J end by 1 base, with 15 bases between. This chain's CDR3 is CASRDSARGNTEAFF. CDR3 sequence (DNA): TGTGCCAGCAGGGACTCCGCCAGGGGGAACACTGAAGCTTTCTTT.

As for this clonotype: This may arise from a read error, as a much more abundant clone is one base away. The chain carries TRBV7-8 and TRBJ2-7; the match to TRBD2 covers 9 bases. The germline gives CDR1 SGHVS, CDR2 FQNEAQ. The CDR3 covers 14 residues. V shed 5 bases, J shed 7 bases, and the junction held 9 bases outside the gene matches. DNA of the CDR3: TGTGCCAGCAGCGAGAATAGCGGGAGTGAAGAGCAGTACTTC. This codes for CASSENSGSEEQYF.

The J gene is TRBJ2-7, the V gene TRBV6-2 or TRBV6-3; 7 nucleotides agree with TRBD2. J gave up 9 bases and V 2 bases, and 10 bases lay outside the gene matches. The germline V gene encodes CDR1 MNHEY and CDR2 SVGEGT. The CDR3 has 14 amino acids. CDR3 DNA: TGTGCCAGCAGTTACCAGCGGGATGGTATTGGGCAGTACGTC. Residues: CASSYQRDGIGQYV.